The subject of this entry is one T cell receptor beta chain. The data were obtained in a study of cytomegalovirus exposure and HLA in healthy donors. The PCR contained 60 Vbeta and 13 Jbeta primers. Methods used by the authors: Later, an analysis found 65 million to 85 million unique TCR beta chains, and 9.5 million to 12 million of these were shared. The method was immunoSEQ multiplex PCR; TCRdb's version includes in-frame clones alone and lacks a portion of them. V, J and clone size were drawn from that table, and D and trimming were deduced from the DNA. The data show roughly 120,000 clones, about 70% seen once. V shed 5 bases, J shed 2 bases, and the junction held 9 bases outside the gene matches. The germline CDR1 and CDR2 sequences are MNHNY and SVGAGI (reference sequence). The CDR3 consists of 16 residues.

The J gene is TRBJ1-5, the V gene TRBV6-6; the match to TRBD1 covers 7 bases. This TCR derives from a woman between 40 and 55 years old in good health and CMV-seropositive. Sequencing was carried out using PBMCs. CDR3 in DNA: TGTGCCAGCAGTCATCTCCGAACAGGGGGCAATCAGCCCCAGCATTTT. Its protein product is CASSHLRTGGNQPQHF.